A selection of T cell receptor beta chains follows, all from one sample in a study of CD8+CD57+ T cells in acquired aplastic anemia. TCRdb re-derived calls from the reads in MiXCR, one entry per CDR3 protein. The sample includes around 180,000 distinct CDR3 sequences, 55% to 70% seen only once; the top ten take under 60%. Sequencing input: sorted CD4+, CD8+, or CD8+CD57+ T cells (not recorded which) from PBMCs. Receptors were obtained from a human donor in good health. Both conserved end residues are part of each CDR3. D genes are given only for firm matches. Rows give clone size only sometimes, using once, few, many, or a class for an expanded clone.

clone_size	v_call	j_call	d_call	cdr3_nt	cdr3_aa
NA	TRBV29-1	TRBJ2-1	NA	TGCAGCTCCAGGGGCGCCAACAATGAGCAGTTCTTC	CSSRGANNEQFF
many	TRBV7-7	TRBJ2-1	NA	TGTGCTAGCAGCTTAGCCGGGGGCCCGACGGATGAGCAGTTCTTC	CASSLAGGPTDEQFF
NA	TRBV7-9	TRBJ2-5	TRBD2	TGTGCCAGCAGCGAAGGGACTAGCGATGCGGAGACCCAGTACTTC	CASSEGTSDAETQYF
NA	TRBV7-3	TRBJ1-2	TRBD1	TGTGCCAGCAGCTTAACAGGGACAGGGTATGGCTACACCTTC	CASSLTGTGYGYTF
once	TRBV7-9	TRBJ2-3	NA	TGTGCCAGCAGCTTACCAGGGAGCACAGATACGCAGTATTTT	CASSLPGSTDTQYF
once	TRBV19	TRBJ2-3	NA	TGTGCCAGTAGTATGCAGGGCAACACAGATACGCAGTATTTT	CASSMQGNTDTQYF
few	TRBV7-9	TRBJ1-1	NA	TGTGCCAGCAGCTTGAAGCGGAACACTGAAGCTTTCTTT	CASSLKRNTEAFF
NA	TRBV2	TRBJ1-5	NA	TGTGCCAGCAGTGCAAGGCTAAATCAGCCCCAGCATTTT	CASSARLNQPQHF
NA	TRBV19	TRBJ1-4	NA	TGTGCCAGTAGTCCCAATCTACCAGCTAATGAAAAACTGTTTTTT	CASSPNLPANEKLFF
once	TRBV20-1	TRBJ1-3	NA	TGCAGTGCTAGAGATCAGATTACTGGAAACACCATATATTTT	CSARDQITGNTIYF
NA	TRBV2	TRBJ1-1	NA	TGTGCCAGCACAGTCATGAACACTGAAGCTTTCTTT	CASTVMNTEAFF
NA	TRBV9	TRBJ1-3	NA	TGTGCCAGCAGCGTAGGGGCCGGCGGGGGCCCTGGAAACACCATATATTTT	CASSVGAGGGPGNTIYF
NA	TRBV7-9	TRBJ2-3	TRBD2	TGTGCCAGCAGCTGGACTAGCGGGGCTAGCACAGATACGCAGTATTTT	CASSWTSGASTDTQYF
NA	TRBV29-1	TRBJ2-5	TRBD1	TGCAGCGTCGGGACAGAAGAGACCCAGTACTTC	CSVGTEETQYF
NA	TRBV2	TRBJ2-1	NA	TGTGCCAGCAGTGAAGTGGGATCCTACAATGAGCAGTTCTTC	CASSEVGSYNEQFF
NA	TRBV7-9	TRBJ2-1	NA	TGTGCCAGCAGCCAGGGGATGACAGGCGGCCCTCTACTGGGTATCTTC	CASSQGMTGGPLLGIF
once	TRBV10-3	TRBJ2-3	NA	TGTGCCATCAGTGAGTTTGAAGGCGATACGCAGTATTTT	CAISEFEGDTQYF
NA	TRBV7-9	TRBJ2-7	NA	TGTGCCAGCAGCTTCCGGGACGGCTCCTACGAGCAGTACTTC	CASSFRDGSYEQYF
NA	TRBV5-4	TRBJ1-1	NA	TGTGCCAGCAGCACCAGGACAAACACTGAAGCTTTCTTT	CASSTRTNTEAFF
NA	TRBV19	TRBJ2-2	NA	TGTGCCAGTAGTATAGATGGCGGAGGAACCGGGGAGCTGTTTTTT	CASSIDGGGTGELFF
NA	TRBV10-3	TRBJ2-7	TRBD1	TGTGCCATCAGTGAGAAAGGACAGGTTAGGGCCTACGAGCAGTACTTC	CAISEKGQVRAYEQYF
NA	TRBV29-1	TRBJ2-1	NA	TGCAGTGTTGGGGGCGGGGACGTGAGCTCCTACAATGAGCAGTTCTTC	CSVGGGDVSSYNEQFF
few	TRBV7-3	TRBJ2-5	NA	TGTGCCAGCAGCTTATCAGGGAGTCAAGAGACCCAGTACTTC	CASSLSGSQETQYF
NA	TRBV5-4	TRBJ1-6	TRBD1	TGTGCCAGCAGTTTCTTACAGGGGGATAATTCACCCCTCCACTTT	CASSFLQGDNSPLHF
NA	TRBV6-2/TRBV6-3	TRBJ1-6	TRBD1	TGTGCCAGCGGGGGACAGGGGGGTAATTCACCCCTCCACTTT	CASGGQGGNSPLHF
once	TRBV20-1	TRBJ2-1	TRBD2	TGCAGTGCTAGAGATCCCGGGACTAGCCCTTACAATGAGCAGTTCTTC	CSARDPGTSPYNEQFF
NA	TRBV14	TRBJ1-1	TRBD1	TGTGCCAGCAGCCAACAGGAGGGACAGGGGAGAGCTTTCTTT	CASSQQEGQGRAFF
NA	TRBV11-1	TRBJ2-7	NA	TGTGCCAGCAGTCCGGACCACGAGCAGTACTTC	CASSPDHEQYF
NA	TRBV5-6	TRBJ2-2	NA	TGTGCCAGCAGCCGCTACAGGGAAGTAAGCACCGGGGAGCTGTTTTTT	CASSRYREVSTGELFF
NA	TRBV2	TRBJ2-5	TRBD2	TGTGCCAGCAGTGGGGGACTAGCGGGAATTGAGCAAGAGACCCAGTACTTC	CASSGGLAGIEQETQYF
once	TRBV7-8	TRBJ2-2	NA	TGTGCCAGCAGCTCTGACAGGGGGGAGCTGTTTTTT	CASSSDRGELFF
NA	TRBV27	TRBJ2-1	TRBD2	TGTGCCAGCAGTTCGACTAGCGGAGGGTACAATGAGCAGTTCTTC	CASSSTSGGYNEQFF
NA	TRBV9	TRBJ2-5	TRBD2	TGTGCCAGCAGCGCTACGGGACTAGCCGTAGAGACCCAGTACTTC	CASSATGLAVETQYF
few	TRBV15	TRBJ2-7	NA	TGTGCCACCAGCAGAGTGGTAGGGGACGAGCAGTACTTC	CATSRVVGDEQYF
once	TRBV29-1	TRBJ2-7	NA	TGCAGCGTTGAAACAAAGTACGAGCAGTACTTC	CSVETKYEQYF
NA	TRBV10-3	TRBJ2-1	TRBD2	TGTGCCACAGACGGGACTAGCGGGAGGGGATACAATGAGCAGTTCTTC	CATDGTSGRGYNEQFF
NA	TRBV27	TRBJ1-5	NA	TGTGCCAGCAGCCCGGCGTCTTATAGCAATCAGCCCCAGCATTTT	CASSPASYSNQPQHF
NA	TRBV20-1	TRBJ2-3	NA	TGCAGTGCTAGGGACGGGGGTAGCACAGATACGCAGTATTTT	CSARDGGSTDTQYF
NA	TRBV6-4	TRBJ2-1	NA	TGTGCCAGCAGTGAACCCGGGACGCAGCAGTTCTTC	CASSEPGTQQFF
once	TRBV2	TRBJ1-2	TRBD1	TGTGCCAGCCTTCCAGGGGGCAGTATTTATGGCTACACCTTC	CASLPGGSIYGYTF
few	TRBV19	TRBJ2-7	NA	TGTGCCAGTAGGACAGGATTGGGAGAGCAGTACTTC	CASRTGLGEQYF
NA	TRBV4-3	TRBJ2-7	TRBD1	TGCGCCAGCAGCCAAGCCCCAGGGGGCCCCTACGAGCAGTACTTC	CASSQAPGGPYEQYF
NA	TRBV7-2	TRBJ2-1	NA	TGTGCCAGCGGGAACACAGGTAACAATGAGCAGTTCTTC	CASGNTGNNEQFF
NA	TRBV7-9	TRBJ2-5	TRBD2	TGTGCCAGCAGCTTCGCCACGACTAGCGGAGAGACCCAGTACTTC	CASSFATTSGETQYF
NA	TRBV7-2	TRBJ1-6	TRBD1	TGTGCCAGCAGCTCCTTAGGACAGGGGCTTTCACCCCTCCACTTT	CASSSLGQGLSPLHF
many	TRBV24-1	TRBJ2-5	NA	TGTGCCACCAGTGATTCTGACACGGAGCACTTTCGGTACCAAGAGACCCAGTACTTC	CATSDSDTEHFRYQETQYF
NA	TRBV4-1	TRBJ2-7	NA	TGCGCCAGCAGCCAAAACCAAGAGGGGAGCTACGAGCGGTACTTC	CASSQNQEGSYERYF